These T cell receptor beta chains were read from a single sample in a study of cytomegalovirus exposure and HLA in healthy donors. Measured with immunoSEQ multiplex PCR; TCRdb has only the in-frame clones, and not every one. The sample consists of about 190,000 clones, around 85% of them appearing once. The sample comprised PBMCs. Source of these receptors: a man younger than 35 in good health and CMV-seronegative. The conserved cysteine and the conserved F or W are not part of the CDR3 here.

TRBJ2-6 | 13 | TRBV5-8 | ASSLDIPGANVLT
TRBJ2-2 | 13 | TRBV25-1 | ASSVRSPNTGELF
TRBJ2-7 | 13 | TRBV27 | ASSAAAGGSYEQY
TRBJ2-1 | 13 | TRBV14 | ASSQGLGDYNEQF
TRBJ1-5 | 13 | TRBV19 | ASSINRPRNQPQH
TRBJ2-5 | 9 | TRBV20-1 | SATPSGTQY
TRBJ2-1 | 11 | TRBV2 | ASYSLRGGEQF
TRBJ1-6 | 12 | TRBV27 | ASSLSGRHSPLH
TRBJ2-1 | 13 | TRBV5-4 | ASSLSGGAYNEQF
TRBJ2-7 | 12 | TRBV18 | ASSRTGSSYEQY
TRBJ1-1 | 12 | TRBV2 | ASSVSGERDEAF
TRBJ2-5 | 12 | TRBV9 | ASSGDRDQETQY
TRBJ1-1 | 11 | TRBV18 | ASSEQGGTEAF
TRBJ2-7 | 11 | TRBV29-1 | SVEGQGANEQY
TRBJ2-3 | 12 | TRBV18 | ASSPTSGSDTQY
TRBJ2-5 | 17 | TRBV12-5 | ASGLVDVGGGLSQETQY
TRBJ2-7 | 13 | TRBV6-1 | ARPPQGQHSYEQY
TRBJ1-2 | 13 | TRBV6-5 | ASSYSGTGYYGYT
TRBJ2-1 | 11 | TRBV6-1 | ASSETPGNEQF
TRBJ1-3 | 18 | TRBV18 | ASSPPFTGGLGPSGNTIY
TRBJ1-6 | 14 | TRBV7-8 | ASSLVTGEDNSPLH
TRBJ2-7 | 10 | TRBV6-1 | ARTLVIYEQY
TRBJ1-2 | 12 | TRBV6-5 | ASNSGGADYGYT